These 30 T cell receptor beta chains were sequenced from one sample in a study of shared clonotypes between healthy human individuals. The data were produced by immunoSEQ multiplex PCR, yet TCRdb's version contains in-frame clones alone and is incomplete. The data contain a few hundred thousand clones, 79% of them singletons. The sample consisted of PBMCs. These receptors were taken from a woman aged 40 to 50 in good health. Some clones in this sample may be carry-over from other donors' samples.

The rearrangement joins TRBV5-4 to TRBJ2-1; TRBD2 matches 15 bases. Unmatched junction bases numbered 9, after V lost 4 bases and J lost 4 bases. This CDR3 is built from 18 residues. Germline V gene lookup returns CDR1 SGHNT and CDR2 YYREEE (reference sequence). The CDR3 nucleotides read TGTGCCAGCAGCGGCGGACTAGCGGGAGGGGACTTATACAATGAGCAGTTCTTC. Its protein is CASSGGLAGGDLYNEQFF.

This chain links TRBV29-1 with TRBJ1-2, with a weak D call TRBD1 (5 bases). V was cut by 1 base and J by 1 base, with 10 bases left in between. The length of the CDR3 is 14 residues. Germline V CDR1 and CDR2: SQVTM, ANQGSEA. CDR3 loop: CSVEGQQLNYGYTF. The CDR3 region has the DNA TGCAGCGTTGAAGGACAGCAACTTAACTATGGCTACACCTTC. The full variable domain, completed using reference TRBV29-1 and TRBJ1-2, is SAVISQKPSRDICQRGTSLTIQCQVDSQVTMMFWYRQQPGQSLTLIATANQGSEATYESGFVIDKFPISRPNLTFSTLTVSNMSPEDSSIYLCSVEGQQLNYGYTFGSGTRLTVV.

The chain carries TRBV30 and TRBJ2-3; maybe TRBD2 (6 bases). The CDR3 is 15 residues long. The germline gives CDR1 GTSNPN, CDR2 SVGIG (reference sequence). Trimming took 3 bases from V and 1 from J, leaving 14 bases between them. The CDR3 sequence: CAWSLRDWRTDTQYF. DNA of the CDR3: TGTGCCTGGAGCCTCCGGGACTGGCGCACAGATACGCAGTATTTT. The full variable domain, completed using reference TRBV30 and TRBJ2-3, is SQTIHQWPATLVQPVGSPLSLECTVEGTSNPNLYWYRQAAGRGLQLLFYSVGIGQISSEVPQNLSASRPQDRQFILSSKKLLLSDSGFYLCAWSLRDWRTDTQYFGPGTRLTVL.

The chain links TRBV5-1 to TRBJ2-7; 9 bases agree with TRBD1. CDR1 and CDR2 (germline): SGHRS, YFSETQ. The CDR3 contains 15 residues. V trimming: 0 bases; J trimming: 3 bases; junction bases outside the gene matches: 4. The CDR3, as DNA: TGCGCCAGCAGCTTGGGGGACAGGGTAAACTACGAGCAGTACTTC. Its protein product is CASSLGDRVNYEQYF.

The J gene is TRBJ2-1, the V gene TRBV28; D not certain. Trimming cost V 9 bases and J 0 bases, with 12 bases left between them. The CDR3 has 14 amino acids. Germline V gene data show CDR1 as MDHEN and CDR2 as SYDVKM. The CDR3 nucleotides are TGTGCCAGTCTTCTGCTGGGCTCCTACAATGAGCAGTTCTTC. It codes for CASLLLGSYNEQFF.

This clone showed up just once. The chain employs TRBV6-5 and TRBJ2-3; D tentatively fits TRBD1 or TRBD2 (5 bases each). The CDR3 spans 13 residues. Trimming stripped 8 bases from V and 2 bases from J, with 11 bases between. Germline-derived CDR1 and CDR2 are MNHEY and SVGAGI. DNA of the CDR3: TGTGCCAGCCGGGGCGAGACCACAGATACGCAGTATTTT. It encodes CASRGETTDTQYF.

This clone has more than one count but fewer than ten. This chain connects TRBV27 to TRBJ2-7; 11 nucleotides agree with TRBD2. The CDR3 length is 16 residues. Germline values: CDR1 MNHEY, CDR2 SMNVEV (reference sequence). V was clipped by 5 bases and J by 2 bases; unmatched bases: 8. The CDR3 sequence is CASSGTASGRPYEQYF. Written as DNA, the CDR3 is TGTGCCAGCAGTGGAACGGCTAGCGGGAGGCCCTACGAGCAGTACTTC.

CDR3: CASSETMNTEAFF. The CDR3, as DNA: TGTGCCAGCTCAGAGACAATGAACACTGAAGCTTTCTTT. This rearrangement joins TRBV18 to TRBJ1-1; D remains ambiguous. The CDR3 runs to 13 residues. Germline assignment: CDR1 KGHSH and CDR2 LQKENI. V was clipped by 5 bases and J by 0 bases, with 7 bases between them.

J is TRBJ2-1 and V is TRBV29-1, with a weak D call TRBD2 (6 bases). V lost 5 bases, J lost 10 bases, and 21 bases lay in between. CDR3 length: 14 residues. In germline, CDR1 is SQVTM, CDR2 ANQGSEA. CDR3 loop: CSVRRGGQRFEQFF. The CDR3 bases are TGCAGCGTTAGGCGCGGAGGGCAGCGGTTCGAGCAGTTCTTC.

The CDR3 protein is CASSAPQGASGNTIYF. The CDR3 DNA sequence: TGTGCCAGCAGCGCGCCACAGGGGGCTTCTGGAAACACCATATATTTT. The rearrangement joins TRBV5-4 to TRBJ1-3, with 9 bases that match TRBD1. Germline V gene lookup returns CDR1 SGHNT and CDR2 YYREEE (reference sequence). The CDR3 sequence is 16 residues long. The junction had 6 bases not matched to a gene; V was cut back by 4 bases and J by 1 base. Drawing the rest from reference TRBV5-4 and TRBJ1-3, the complete variable domain is ETGVTQSPTHLIKTRGQQVTLRCSSQSGHNTVSWYQQALGQGPQFIFQYYREEENGRGNFPPRFSGLQFPNYSSELNVNALELDDSALYLCASSAPQGASGNTIYFGEGSWLTVV.

The chain has TRBV11-1 and TRBJ2-5, with TRBD2 identical over 7 bases. The end of the DNA is better explained by TRBJ2-7, so the J call may be wrong. This CDR3 contains 15 residues. Germline CDR1 reads SGHAT; CDR2 reads FQDESV (reference sequence). The CDR3 protein is CASTTMGGPTYEQYF. The CDR3 DNA reads as TGTGCCAGCACTACGATGGGAGGGCCCACCTACGAGCAGTACTTC.

V is TRBV27 and J is TRBJ1-1; D remains unclear. This CDR3 comprises 13 residues. Germline CDR1 reads MNHEY; CDR2 reads SMNVEV (reference sequence). V was trimmed by 1 base and J by 1 base, leaving 4 bases between them. The DNA of the CDR3 is TGTGCCAGCAGTTTATGGGGGAACACTGAAGCTTTCTTT. Translating it yields CASSLWGNTEAFF.

V is TRBV12-1 and J is TRBJ1-3. TRBV12-1 is flagged as a pseudogene. The CDR3 covers 18 residues. CDR3: CASSFGPSSGEPGNTIYF. CDR3 coding DNA: TGTGCCAGCAGCTTTGGCCCTTCTTCGGGGGAGCCTGGAAACACCATATATTTT.

A remark on this clone: This may be a read error: a much more frequent sequence differs by one nucleotide. The V gene is TRBV7-2, the J gene TRBJ1-5; D is possibly TRBD1 (5 bases). From germline, CDR1 is SGHTA and CDR2 FQGNSA. The CDR3 spans 13 residues. The V end was cut by 1 base, the J end by 5 bases, with 6 bases between. DNA of the CDR3: TGTGCCAGCAGCTTAGGGGGCCATCAGCCCCAGCATTTT. The encoded protein is CASSLGGHQPQHF.

The chain uses TRBV7-9 and TRBJ2-1; 7 bases agree with TRBD2. CDR3 size: 14 residues. Germline V gene data show CDR1 as SEHNR and CDR2 as FQNEAQ (reference sequence). The ends lost 6 bases at V and 9 bases at J; junction bases unmatched: 11. CDR3 DNA: TGTGCCAGCAGTCTTTTGCGGGAGTCGGGTGAGCAGTTCTTC. Its translation: CASSLLRESGEQFF.

This chain joins TRBV6-1 and TRBJ1-5; the D is unclear. Looked up from germline, CDR1 is MNHNS and CDR2 is SASEGT. V gave up 8 bases and J gave up 3 bases, with 8 bases separating them. The CDR3 runs 12 residues. CDR3: CASRTHNQPQHF. The CDR3 DNA reads as TGTGCCAGCCGCACCCACAATCAGCCCCAGCATTTT.

The chain joins TRBV9 to TRBJ2-5; TRBD1 matches at 7 bases. From germline, CDR1 is SGDLS and CDR2 YYNGEE. V lost 4 bases and J lost 4; bases outside the gene matches: 13. The CDR3 has 16 residues. The CDR3: CASSLTGTRAGETQYF. The DNA of the CDR3 is TGTGCCAGCAGCTTGACAGGGACCCGGGCTGGAGAGACCCAGTACTTC. Full variable domain (missing parts from reference TRBV9 and TRBJ2-5): DSGVTQTPKHLITATGQRVTLRCSPRSGDLSVYWYQQSLDQGLQFLIQYYNGEERAKGNILERFSAQQFPDLHSELNLSSLELGDSALYFCASSLTGTRAGETQYFGPGTRLLVL.

This chain links TRBV9 with TRBJ2-3, with TRBD2 matching over 11 bases. CDR3 length: 17 amino acids. Germline V gives CDR1 SGDLS, CDR2 YYNGEE. With V trimmed by 2 bases and J by 2 bases, 7 bases remained unmatched. This chain's CDR3 is CASSVWGTSGYTDTQYF. The CDR3 nucleotides are TGTGCCAGCAGCGTGTGGGGGACTAGCGGTTACACAGATACGCAGTATTTT.

V is TRBV7-8 and J is TRBJ2-2; 8 positions match TRBD2. V lost 1 base, J lost 4 bases, and 2 bases stayed unmatched. There are 15 residues in the CDR3. Looked up from germline, CDR1 is SGHVS and CDR2 is FQNEAQ. The CDR3 DNA sequence: TGTGCCAGCAGCTTAGGACTAGCGAGCACCGGGGAGCTGTTTTTT. Translated: CASSLGLASTGELFF.

As DNA, the CDR3 is TGTGCCAGCAGCTTAGCTTGGGGGGAGGGGGAGTTCTTC. Amino acids: CASSLAWGEGEFF. The V call is TRBV7-8, the J call TRBJ2-1; weak D call: TRBD2 (7 bases). CDR3 length equals 13 residues. The germline gives CDR1 SGHVS, CDR2 FQNEAQ. V was shortened by 0 bases and J by 14 bases, with 14 bases between the two germline ends.

DNA for the CDR3: TGCGCCAGCAGCCAAGATCGGGCTTCGAACACCGGGGAGCTGTTTTTT. Its translation: CASSQDRASNTGELFF. The chain has TRBV4-3 and TRBJ2-2; no clear D gene. This CDR3 has 16 residues. Between the trimmed V and J ends, which lost 0 bases and 0 bases, there was a span of 8 bases. Germline values: CDR1 LGHNA, CDR2 YSLEER.

This sequence joins TRBV28 and TRBJ1-5, with 7 bases that match TRBD1. The CDR3 covers 15 residues. CDR1 MDHEN and CDR2 SYDVKM come from the germline V gene. Trimming took 7 bases from V and 6 from J; bases not matched to a gene: 12. CDR3 sequence (DNA): TGTGCCAGCAATAATTTGGGACAGTTGAGTCAGCCCCAGCATTTT. Protein: CASNNLGQLSQPQHF.

This rearrangement joins TRBV7-2 to TRBJ2-7; 9 bases map to TRBD2. Trimming at V came to 5 bases and at J to 3 bases, leaving 5 bases not matched to a gene. This CDR3 contains 14 residues. Germline V gene lookup returns CDR1 SGHTA and CDR2 FQGNSA. The CDR3 DNA follows: TGTGCCAGCAGCCCGACTAGCGGCGACTACGAGCAGTACTTC. The encoded protein is CASSPTSGDYEQYF.

This chain joins TRBV28 and TRBJ1-5; D remains ambiguous. V shed 7 bases and J shed 7 bases, with 8 bases lying between them. This CDR3 has 11 residues. The germline V gene has CDR1 MDHEN and CDR2 SYDVKM. CDR3 sequence reads: CASTSGQPQHF. CDR3 nucleotides: TGTGCCAGCACCTCCGGGCAGCCCCAGCATTTT.

The chain links TRBV10-3 to TRBJ2-7, with 7 bases identical to TRBD2. V shed 5 bases, J shed 3 bases, and the junction held 4 bases outside the gene matches. Germline lookup yields CDR1 ENHRY and CDR2 SYGVKD. This CDR3 is 13 amino acids long. The CDR3 sequence is CAISLAEDYEQYF. The CDR3 coding sequence is TGTGCCATCAGTCTAGCGGAGGACTACGAGCAGTACTTC.

The rearrangement links TRBV27 to TRBJ2-1, with 8 bases lining up with TRBD2. This CDR3 is built from 15 residues. The germline V gene encodes CDR1 MNHEY and CDR2 SMNVEV (reference sequence). J gave up 6 bases and V 7 bases, and 11 bases lay outside the gene matches. The CDR3 reads CASTPRRAGANEQFF. The CDR3 DNA reads TGTGCCAGCACCCCACGGAGAGCGGGGGCCAATGAGCAGTTCTTC.

The V gene is TRBV28, the J gene TRBJ2-7; 7 bases align to TRBD1. Germline CDR1 is MDHEN and CDR2 is SYDVKM. CDR3 length equals 12 residues. V was clipped by 2 bases and J by 7 bases; unmatched bases: 2. The CDR3 sequence: CASSLQGQEQYF. The CDR3 DNA follows: TGTGCCAGCAGTTTACAGGGACAGGAGCAGTACTTC.

The CDR3 reads CASSSELQGELFF. The CDR3 nucleotides read TGTGCCAGCAGCAGTGAACTCCAGGGGGAGCTGTTTTTT. This sequence joins TRBV6-4 and TRBJ2-2; D remains unclear. There are 13 residues in the CDR3. V lost 6 bases, J lost 8 bases, and 13 bases lay in between. Germline lookup yields CDR1 MRHNA and CDR2 SNTAGT.

The table lists this clone with a count of one. The V gene is TRBV5-1, the J gene TRBJ2-7; D is perhaps TRBD2 (7 bases). Trimming removed 0 bases at V and 1 base at J, with 14 bases between. From germline, CDR1 is SGHRS and CDR2 YFSETQ. This CDR3 has 16 residues. The CDR3 nucleotides read TGCGCCAGCAGCTTGGCCGGGGGGCGCGGTTCCTACGAGCAGTACTTC. Its translation: CASSLAGGRGSYEQYF. Using reference TRBV5-1 and TRBJ2-7 for the parts outside the CDR3, the full variable domain is KAGVTQTPRYLIKTRGQQVTLSCSPISGHRSVSWYQQTPGQGLQFLFEYFSETQRNKGNFPGRFSGRQFSNSRSEMNVSTLELGDSALYLCASSLAGGRGSYEQYFGPGTRLTVT.

The CDR3, as DNA: TGTGCCAGCAGCGTGAGGGAACTAGCGGGAGGCAATGAGCAGTTCTTC. Translated: CASSVRELAGGNEQFF. This chain connects TRBV9 to TRBJ2-1; 12 bases line up with TRBD2. The CDR3 has 16 residues. The germline V gene encodes CDR1 SGDLS and CDR2 YYNGEE. The J segment lost 6 bases and the V segment lost 2 bases, leaving 6 bases of the junction unmatched.